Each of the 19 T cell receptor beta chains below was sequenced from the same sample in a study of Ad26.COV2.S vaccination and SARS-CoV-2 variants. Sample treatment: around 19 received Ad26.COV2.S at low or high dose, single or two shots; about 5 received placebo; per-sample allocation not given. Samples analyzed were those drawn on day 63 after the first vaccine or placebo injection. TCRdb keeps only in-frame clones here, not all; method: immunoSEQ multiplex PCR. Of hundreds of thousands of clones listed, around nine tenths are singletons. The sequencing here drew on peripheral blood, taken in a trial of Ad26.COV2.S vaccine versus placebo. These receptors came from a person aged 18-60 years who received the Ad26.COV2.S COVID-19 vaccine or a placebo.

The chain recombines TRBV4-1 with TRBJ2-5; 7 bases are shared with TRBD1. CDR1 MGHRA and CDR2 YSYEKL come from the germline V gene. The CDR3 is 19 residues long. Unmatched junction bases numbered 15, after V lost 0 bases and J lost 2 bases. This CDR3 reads CASSQEGPQRGRIQETQYF. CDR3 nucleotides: TGCGCCAGCAGCCAAGAAGGCCCCCAAAGGGGGCGAATTCAAGAGACCCAGTACTTC.

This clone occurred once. The chain's CDR3 is CATRVLTGELFF. The CDR3 DNA reads as TGTGCCACCAGGGTCCTTACCGGGGAGCTGTTTTTT. J is TRBJ2-2 and V is TRBV28; tentatively, D is TRBD1 (5 bases). The germline V gene has CDR1 MDHEN and CDR2 SYDVKM. The CDR3 runs to 12 residues. Trimming took off 10 bases at V and 5 bases at J, with 11 bases between the two ends.

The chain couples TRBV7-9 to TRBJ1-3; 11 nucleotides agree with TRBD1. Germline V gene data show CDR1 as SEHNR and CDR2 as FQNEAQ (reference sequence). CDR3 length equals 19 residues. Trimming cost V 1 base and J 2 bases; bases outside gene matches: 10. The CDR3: CASSLVPSTGQGAGNTIYF. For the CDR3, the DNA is TGTGCCAGCAGCTTAGTACCCTCGACGGGACAGGGGGCTGGAAACACCATATATTTT.

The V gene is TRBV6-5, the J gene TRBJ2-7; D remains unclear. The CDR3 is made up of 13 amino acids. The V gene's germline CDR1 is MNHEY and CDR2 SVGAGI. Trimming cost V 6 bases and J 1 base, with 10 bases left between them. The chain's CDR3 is CASRPTLSYEQYF. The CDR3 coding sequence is TGTGCCAGCAGACCGACACTTTCCTACGAGCAGTACTTC.

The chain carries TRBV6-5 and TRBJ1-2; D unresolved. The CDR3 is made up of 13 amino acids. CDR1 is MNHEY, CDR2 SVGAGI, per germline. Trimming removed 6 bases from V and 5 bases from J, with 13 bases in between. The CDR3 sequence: CASSADALYGYTF. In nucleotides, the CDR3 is TGTGCCAGCAGCGCGGACGCCCTATATGGCTACACCTTC.

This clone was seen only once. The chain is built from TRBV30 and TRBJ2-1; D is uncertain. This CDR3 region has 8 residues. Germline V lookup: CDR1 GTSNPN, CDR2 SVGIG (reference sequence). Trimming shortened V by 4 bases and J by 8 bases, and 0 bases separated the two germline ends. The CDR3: CAWNEQFF. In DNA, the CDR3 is TGTGCCTGGAATGAGCAGTTCTTC.

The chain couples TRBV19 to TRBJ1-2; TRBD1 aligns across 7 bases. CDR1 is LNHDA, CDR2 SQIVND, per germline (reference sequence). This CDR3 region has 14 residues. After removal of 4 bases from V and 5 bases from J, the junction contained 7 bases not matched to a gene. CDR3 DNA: TGTGCCAGTAGTACCCAAGGGACAGCGTATGGCTACACCTTC. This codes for CASSTQGTAYGYTF.

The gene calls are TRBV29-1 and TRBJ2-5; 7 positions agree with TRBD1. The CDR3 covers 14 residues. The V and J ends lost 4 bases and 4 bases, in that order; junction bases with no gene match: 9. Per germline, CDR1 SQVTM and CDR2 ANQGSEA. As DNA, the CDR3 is TGCAGCGTTGCACAGGGGTTTTCGGCAGAGACCCAGTACTTC. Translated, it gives CSVAQGFSAETQYF.

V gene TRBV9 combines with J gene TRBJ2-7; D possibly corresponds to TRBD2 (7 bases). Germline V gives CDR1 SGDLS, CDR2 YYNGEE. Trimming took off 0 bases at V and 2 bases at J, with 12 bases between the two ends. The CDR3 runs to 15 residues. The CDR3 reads CASSVEAGATYEQYF. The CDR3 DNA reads TGTGCCAGCAGCGTAGAGGCGGGGGCCACCTACGAGCAGTACTTC.

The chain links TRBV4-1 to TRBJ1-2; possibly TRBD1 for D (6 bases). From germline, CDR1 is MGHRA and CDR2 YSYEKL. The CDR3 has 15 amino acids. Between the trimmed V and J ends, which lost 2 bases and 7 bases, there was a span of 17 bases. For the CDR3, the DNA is TGCGCCAGCAGCCAACTCCCGGGCCAGGGGATTGGCTACACCTTC. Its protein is CASSQLPGQGIGYTF.

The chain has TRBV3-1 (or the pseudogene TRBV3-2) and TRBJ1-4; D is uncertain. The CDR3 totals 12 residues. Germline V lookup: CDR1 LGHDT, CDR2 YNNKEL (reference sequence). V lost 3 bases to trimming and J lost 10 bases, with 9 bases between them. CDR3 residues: CASSQERRKLFF. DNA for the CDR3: TGTGCCAGCAGCCAGGAAAGACGAAAACTGTTTTTT.

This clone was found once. The CDR3 bases are TGCGCCAGCAGCCAAGATCTCGACAGGGAGGGGTACTTC. It encodes CASSQDLDREGYF. The genes are TRBV4-3 and TRBJ2-7; the D call may be TRBD1 or TRBD2 (7 bases each). Per germline, CDR1 LGHNA and CDR2 YSLEER. The CDR3 is 13 residues long. Trimming stripped 0 bases from V and 12 bases from J, with 15 bases between.

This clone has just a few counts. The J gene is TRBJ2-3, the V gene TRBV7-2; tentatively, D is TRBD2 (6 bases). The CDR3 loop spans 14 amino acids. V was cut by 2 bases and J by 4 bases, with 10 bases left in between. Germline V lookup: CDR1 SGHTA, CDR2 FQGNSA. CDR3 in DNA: TGTGCCAGCAGCTTATGGGGGGACTCAGATACGCAGTATTTT. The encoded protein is CASSLWGDSDTQYF.

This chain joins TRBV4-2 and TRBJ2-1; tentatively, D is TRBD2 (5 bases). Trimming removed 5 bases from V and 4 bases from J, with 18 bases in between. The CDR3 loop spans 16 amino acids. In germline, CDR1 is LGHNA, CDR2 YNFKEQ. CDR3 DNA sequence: TGTGCCAGCAGCAAGACTAACACGAGGCCTTACAATGAGCAGTTCTTC. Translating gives CASSKTNTRPYNEQFF.

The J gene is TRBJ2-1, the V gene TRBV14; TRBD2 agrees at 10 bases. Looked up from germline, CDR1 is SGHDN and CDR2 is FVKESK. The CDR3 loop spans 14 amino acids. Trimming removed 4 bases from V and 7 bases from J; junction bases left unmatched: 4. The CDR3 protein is CASSRLAGENEQFF. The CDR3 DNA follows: TGTGCCAGCAGCCGTCTAGCGGGGGAAAATGAGCAGTTCTTC.

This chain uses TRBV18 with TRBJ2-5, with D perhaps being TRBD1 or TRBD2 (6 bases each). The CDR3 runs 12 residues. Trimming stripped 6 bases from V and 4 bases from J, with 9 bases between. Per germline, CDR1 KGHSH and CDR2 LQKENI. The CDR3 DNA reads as TGTGCCAGCTCGGAGGGGGGAGAGACCCAGTACTTC. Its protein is CASSEGGETQYF.

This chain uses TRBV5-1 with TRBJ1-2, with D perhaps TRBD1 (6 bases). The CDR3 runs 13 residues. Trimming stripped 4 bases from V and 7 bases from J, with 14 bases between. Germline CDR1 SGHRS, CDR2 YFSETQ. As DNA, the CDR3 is TGCGCCAGCAGCGGCGGGACACCTGGTGGCTACACCTTC. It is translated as CASSGGTPGGYTF. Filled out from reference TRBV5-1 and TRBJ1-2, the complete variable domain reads KAGVTQTPRYLIKTRGQQVTLSCSPISGHRSVSWYQQTPGQGLQFLFEYFSETQRNKGNFPGRFSGRQFSNSRSEMNVSTLELGDSALYLCASSGGTPGGYTFGSGTRLTVV.

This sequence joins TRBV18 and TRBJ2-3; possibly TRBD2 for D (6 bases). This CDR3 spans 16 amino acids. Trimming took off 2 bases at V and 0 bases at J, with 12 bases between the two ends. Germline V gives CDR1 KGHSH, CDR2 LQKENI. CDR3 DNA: TGTGCCAGCTCACCAATCCCTAGCGCTAGCACAGATACGCAGTATTTT. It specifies CASSPIPSASTDTQYF.

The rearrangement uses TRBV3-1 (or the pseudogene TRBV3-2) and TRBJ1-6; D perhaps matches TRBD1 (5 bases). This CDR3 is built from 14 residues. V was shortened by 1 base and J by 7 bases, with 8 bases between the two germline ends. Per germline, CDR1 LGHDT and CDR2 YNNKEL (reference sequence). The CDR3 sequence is CASSQVGENSPLHF. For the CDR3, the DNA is TGTGCCAGCAGCCAAGTAGGGGAAAATTCACCCCTCCACTTT.